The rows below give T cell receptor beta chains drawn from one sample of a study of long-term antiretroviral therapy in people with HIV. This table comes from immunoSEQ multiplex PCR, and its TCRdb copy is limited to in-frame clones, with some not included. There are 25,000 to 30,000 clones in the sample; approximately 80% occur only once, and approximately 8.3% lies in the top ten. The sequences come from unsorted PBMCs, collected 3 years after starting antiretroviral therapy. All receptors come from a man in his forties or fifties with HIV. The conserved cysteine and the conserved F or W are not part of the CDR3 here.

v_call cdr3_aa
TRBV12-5 ASGLVPSGGLNEQF
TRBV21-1 AASKGSYEQY
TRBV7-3 ASSFGGTYNEQF
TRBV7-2 ASSQLRYNEQF
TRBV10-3 AISDGQSNTGELF
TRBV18 ASSYNRDRGSYEQY
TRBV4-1 ASSQDRGQPQH
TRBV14 ASSPRLRTGLNTGELF
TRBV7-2 ASSPGWTSTDTQY
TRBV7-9 ASLAGAGTDTQY
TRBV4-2 ASSQGREAF
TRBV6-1 ASSLYEQY
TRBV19 ASSKAVNSPLH
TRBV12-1 ASLRAKKRY
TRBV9 ASSGQGQSYEQY
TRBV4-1 ASSPEAGGGFSGGIHNEQF
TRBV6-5 ASSYSGGLNEQY
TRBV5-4 ASSPAAGGPAGSEQF
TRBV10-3 AISERQQETQY
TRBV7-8 ASSPGLAGQYETQY
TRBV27 ASSPARVSPYNEQF
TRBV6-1 ASSVSETEAF
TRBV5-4 ASGTEGLNTQY
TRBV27 ASSALPLGGSSYEQY
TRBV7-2 ASTAAYEQY
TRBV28 ASSFGRSDGYT
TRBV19 ATPNRQGDFGNQPQH
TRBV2 ASSVRGLAVDNEQF
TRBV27 ASSFGTGLYGYT
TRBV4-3 ASRDIHEKLF
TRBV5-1 ASSLATGGVYGYT
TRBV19 ASSTTGVNTEAF
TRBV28 ASSLGLADSYEQY
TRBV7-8 ASSLGTSGGLYEQY
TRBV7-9 ASSANDPGLGRDNEQF
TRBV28 ASTQASAYNEQF
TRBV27 ASRGTGATPYTGELF
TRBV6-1 ASSGGGFNQPQH
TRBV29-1 SVELDEVSDTQY
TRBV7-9 ASSLPPGPSGANVLT